The 3 T cell receptor beta chains in this list originate from one sample, sequenced in a study of molecular identifiers for immune sequencing clone quantification. TCRdb re-called the PCR reads through MiXCR, storing one row per CDR3 protein. Altogether roughly 630,000 distinct CDR3 sequences are present, roughly 23% being singletons, with the ten largest covering around 0.78%. Sequences were obtained from naive CD8+ T cells from blood, with Jurkat cell RNA spiked in. Documented subset: FACS-sorted CD8+CD4-CCR7+CD45RA+ naive T cells. These receptors came from a human donor in good health. Some libraries in this study had Jurkat cell RNA spiked in.

Ten or more counts support this clonotype. V usage is TRBV5-1 and J usage is TRBJ2-1; a weak D match, TRBD2 (6 bases). The V end was cut by 7 bases, the J end by 0 bases, with 14 bases between. Looked up from germline, CDR1 is SGHRS and CDR2 is YFSETQ. The CDR3 runs 15 residues. For the CDR3, the DNA is TGCGCCAGCTACGGGGCGGGGAGCTCCTACAATGAGCAGTTCTTC. Protein: CASYGAGSSYNEQFF.

Concerning this clonotype: One base away lies a much larger clone, so this may be a sequencing read error. V usage is TRBV5-3 and J usage is TRBJ2-5; TRBD2 aligns across 13 bases. TRBV5-3 is sorted into the ORF group, with uncertain function. This CDR3 has 13 amino acids. CDR3 DNA sequence: TGTGCCAGCTGGACTAGCGGGGGAGAGACCCAGTCCTTC. It yields the protein CASWTSGGETQSF.

The chain recombines TRBV4-2 with TRBJ2-7; D is ambiguous. The CDR3 loop spans 15 amino acids. V lost 4 bases, J lost 1 base, and 14 bases lay in between. Germline CDR1 is LGHNA and CDR2 is YNFKEQ. CDR3 in DNA: TGTGCCAGCAGCCTCAGTCCAGGTGAATCCTACGAGCAGTACTTC. Translating gives CASSLSPGESYEQYF.